What follows describes a single TCR beta chain. The protocol was immunoSEQ multiplex PCR, while the TCRdb copy is restricted to in-frame clones and leaves out a portion. The sample gives 80,000 or so clones, roughly four fifths of which show up once; around 6.9% is in the top ten. The data were obtained in a study of blood T cell repertoires in COVID-19. This clonotype was obtained from a human donor in a cohort sampled during active COVID-19. What was sequenced was peripheral blood.

CDR3 coding DNA: TGTGCCAGCAGCTTAGATGGTGGGGGGGGAGAGACCCAGTACTTC. This codes for CASSLDGGGGETQYF. The chain employs TRBV11-2 and TRBJ2-5; 7 positions match TRBD2. The length of the CDR3 is 15 residues. After removal of 0 bases from V and 4 bases from J, the junction contained 5 bases not matched to a gene. Per germline, CDR1 SGHAT and CDR2 FQNNGV.